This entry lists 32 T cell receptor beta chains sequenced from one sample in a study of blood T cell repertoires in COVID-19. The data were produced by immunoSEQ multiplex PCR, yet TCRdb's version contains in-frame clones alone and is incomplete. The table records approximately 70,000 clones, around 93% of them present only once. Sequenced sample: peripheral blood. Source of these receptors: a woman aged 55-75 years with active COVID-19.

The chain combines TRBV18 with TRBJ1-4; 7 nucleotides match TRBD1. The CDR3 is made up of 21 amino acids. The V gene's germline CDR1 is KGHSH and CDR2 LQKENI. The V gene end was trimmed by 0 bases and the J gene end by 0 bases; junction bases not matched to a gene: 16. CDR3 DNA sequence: TGTGCCAGCTCACCACCGAAGATGGGGGACAGCTGGGATGCAACTAATGAAAAACTGTTTTTT. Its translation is CASSPPKMGDSWDATNEKLFF. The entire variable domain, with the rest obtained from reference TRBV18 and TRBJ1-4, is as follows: NAGVMQNPRHLVRRRGQEARLRCSPMKGHSHVYWYRQLPEEGLKFMVYLQKENIIDESGMPKERFSAEFPKEGPSILRIQQVVRGDSAAYFCASSPPKMGDSWDATNEKLFFGSGTQLSVL.

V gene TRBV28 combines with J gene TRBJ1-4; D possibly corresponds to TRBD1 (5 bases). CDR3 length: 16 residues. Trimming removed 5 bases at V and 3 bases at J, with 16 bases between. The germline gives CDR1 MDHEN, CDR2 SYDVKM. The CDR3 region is CASSPWGGVSNEKLFF. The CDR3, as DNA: TGTGCCAGCAGTCCATGGGGGGGGGTGTCTAATGAAAAACTGTTTTTT.

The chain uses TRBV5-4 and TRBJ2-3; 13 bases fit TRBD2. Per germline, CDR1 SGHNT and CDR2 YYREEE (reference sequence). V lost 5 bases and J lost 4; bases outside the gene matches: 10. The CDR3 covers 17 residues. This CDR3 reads CASSLSTLAGGSDTQYF. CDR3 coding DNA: TGTGCCAGCAGTTTGTCAACACTAGCGGGAGGGTCAGATACGCAGTATTTT.

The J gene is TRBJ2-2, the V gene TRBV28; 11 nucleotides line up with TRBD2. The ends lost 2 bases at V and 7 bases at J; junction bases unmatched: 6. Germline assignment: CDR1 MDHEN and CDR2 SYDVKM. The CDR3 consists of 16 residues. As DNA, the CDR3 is TGTGCCAGCAGTTTACTAGCGGGAGGATGGGGCGGGGAGCTGTTTTTT. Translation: CASSLLAGGWGGELFF.

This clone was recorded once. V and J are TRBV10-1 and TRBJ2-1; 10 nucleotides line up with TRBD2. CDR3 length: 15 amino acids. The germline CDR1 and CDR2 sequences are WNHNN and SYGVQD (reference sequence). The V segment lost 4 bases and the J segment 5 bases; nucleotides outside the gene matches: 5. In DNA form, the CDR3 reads TGCGCCAGCAGTGGGACTAGCGGCAACAACAATGAGCAGTTCTTC. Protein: CASSGTSGNNNEQFF.

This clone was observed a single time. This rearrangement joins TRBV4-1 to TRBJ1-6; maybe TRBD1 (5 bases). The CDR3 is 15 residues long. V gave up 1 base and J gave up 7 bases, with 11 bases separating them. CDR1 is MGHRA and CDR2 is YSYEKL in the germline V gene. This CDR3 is CASSQATGANSPLHF. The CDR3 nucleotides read TGCGCCAGCAGCCAAGCAACAGGCGCAAATTCACCCCTCCACTTT.

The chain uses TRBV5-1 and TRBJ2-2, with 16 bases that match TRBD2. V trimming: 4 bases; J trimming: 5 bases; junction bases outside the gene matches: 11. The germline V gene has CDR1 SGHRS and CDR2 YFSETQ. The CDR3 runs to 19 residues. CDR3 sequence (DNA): TGCGCCAGCAGCGTGGGACTAGCGGGAGGGCCAGTCTCGACCGGGGAGCTGTTTTTT. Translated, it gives CASSVGLAGGPVSTGELFF.

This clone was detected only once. CDR3 bases: TGTGCCAGCAGCCAAGGGGTTCTGGGCCTACACTATGGCTACACCTTC. The encoded protein is CASSQGVLGLHYGYTF. The chain couples TRBV3-1 (or the pseudogene TRBV3-2) to TRBJ1-2; D ambiguous. Germline V gives CDR1 LGHDT, CDR2 YNNKEL (reference sequence). Trimming removed 1 base from V and 3 bases from J, with 15 bases in between. The CDR3 has 16 amino acids.

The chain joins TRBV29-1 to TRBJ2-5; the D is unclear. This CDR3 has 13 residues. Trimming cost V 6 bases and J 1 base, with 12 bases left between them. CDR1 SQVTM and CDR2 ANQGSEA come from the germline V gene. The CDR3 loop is CSVEEPPQETQYF. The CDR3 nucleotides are TGCAGCGTCGAGGAGCCTCCCCAAGAGACCCAGTACTTC.

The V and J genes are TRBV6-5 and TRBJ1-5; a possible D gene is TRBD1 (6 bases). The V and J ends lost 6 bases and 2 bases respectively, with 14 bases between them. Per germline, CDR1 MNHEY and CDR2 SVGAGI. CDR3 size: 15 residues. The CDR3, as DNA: TGTGCCAGCAGCCGCGGGGGGGGCGGCAATCAGCCCCAGCATTTT. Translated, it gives CASSRGGGGNQPQHF.

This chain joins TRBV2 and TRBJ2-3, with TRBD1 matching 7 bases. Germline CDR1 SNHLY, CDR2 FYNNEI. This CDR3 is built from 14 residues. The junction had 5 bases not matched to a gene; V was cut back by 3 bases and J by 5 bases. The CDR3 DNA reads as TGTGCCAGCAGTGAGGGCAGGGGGTTAGATACGCAGTATTTT. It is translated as CASSEGRGLDTQYF.

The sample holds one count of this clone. CDR3 sequence reads: CASSRIPGTSANNEQFF. CDR3 coding DNA: TGTGCCAGCAGTCGCATACCCGGGACTAGCGCAAACAATGAGCAGTTCTTC. J is TRBJ2-1 and V is TRBV6-6, with 10 bases identical to TRBD2. Germline V gene sequence: CDR1 MNHNY, CDR2 SVGAGI (reference sequence). The V gene end was trimmed by 5 bases and the J gene end by 5 bases; junction bases not matched to a gene: 12. This CDR3 spans 17 amino acids.

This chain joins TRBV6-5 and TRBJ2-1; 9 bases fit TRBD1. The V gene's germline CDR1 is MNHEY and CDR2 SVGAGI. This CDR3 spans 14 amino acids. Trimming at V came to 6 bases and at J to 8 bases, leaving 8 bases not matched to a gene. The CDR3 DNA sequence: TGTGCCAGCAGCCGACAGGGGGTTAGGGATGAGCAGTTCTTC. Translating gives CASSRQGVRDEQFF.

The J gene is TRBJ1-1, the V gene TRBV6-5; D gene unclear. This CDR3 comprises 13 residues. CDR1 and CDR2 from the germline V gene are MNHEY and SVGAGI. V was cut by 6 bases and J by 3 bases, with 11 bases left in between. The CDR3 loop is CASSLDMDTEAFF. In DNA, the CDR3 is TGTGCCAGCAGCTTAGATATGGACACTGAAGCTTTCTTT.

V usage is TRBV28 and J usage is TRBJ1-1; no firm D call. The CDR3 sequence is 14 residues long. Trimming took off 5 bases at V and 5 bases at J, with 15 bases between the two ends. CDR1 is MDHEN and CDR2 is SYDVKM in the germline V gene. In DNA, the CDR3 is TGTGCCAGCAGTATCGAGGGAGGGTGGACTGAAGCTTTCTTT. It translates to CASSIEGGWTEAFF.

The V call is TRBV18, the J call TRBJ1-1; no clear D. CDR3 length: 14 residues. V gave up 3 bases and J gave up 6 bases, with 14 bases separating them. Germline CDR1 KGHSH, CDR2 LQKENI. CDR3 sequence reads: CASSPVRGSAEAFF. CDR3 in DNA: TGTGCCAGCTCACCCGTGCGGGGTAGCGCTGAAGCTTTCTTT.

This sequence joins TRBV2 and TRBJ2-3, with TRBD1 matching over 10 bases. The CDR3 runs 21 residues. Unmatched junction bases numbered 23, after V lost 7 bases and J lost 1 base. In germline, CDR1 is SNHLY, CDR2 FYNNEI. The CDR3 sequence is CASTKSGAGQGRGKGTDTQYF. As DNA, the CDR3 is TGTGCCAGCACCAAGAGCGGGGCGGGACAGGGGCGCGGAAAGGGCACAGATACGCAGTATTTT.

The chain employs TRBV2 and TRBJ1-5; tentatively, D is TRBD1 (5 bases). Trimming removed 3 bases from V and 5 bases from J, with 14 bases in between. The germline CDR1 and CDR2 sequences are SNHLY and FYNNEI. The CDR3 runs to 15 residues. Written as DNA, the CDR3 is TGTGCCAGCAGTGAGATAGGCATCAGGGATCAGCCCCAGCATTTT. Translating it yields CASSEIGIRDQPQHF.

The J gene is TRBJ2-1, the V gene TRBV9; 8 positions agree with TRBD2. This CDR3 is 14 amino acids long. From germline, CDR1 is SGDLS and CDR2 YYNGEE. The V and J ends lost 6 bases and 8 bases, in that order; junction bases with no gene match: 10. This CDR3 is CASNEAGGMHEQFF. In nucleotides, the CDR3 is TGTGCCAGCAACGAGGCGGGAGGAATGCATGAGCAGTTCTTC.

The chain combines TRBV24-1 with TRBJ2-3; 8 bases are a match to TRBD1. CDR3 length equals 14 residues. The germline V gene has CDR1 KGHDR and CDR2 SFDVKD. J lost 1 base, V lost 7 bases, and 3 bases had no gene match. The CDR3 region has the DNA TGTGCCACCAGCCAGGGGGCTGGCACAGATACGCAGTATTTT. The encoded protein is CATSQGAGTDTQYF.

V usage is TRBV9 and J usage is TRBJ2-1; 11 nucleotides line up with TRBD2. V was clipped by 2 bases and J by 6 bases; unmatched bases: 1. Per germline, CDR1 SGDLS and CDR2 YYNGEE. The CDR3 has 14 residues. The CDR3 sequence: CASSVSGRVNEQFF. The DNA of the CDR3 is TGTGCCAGCAGCGTTAGCGGGAGGGTCAATGAGCAGTTCTTC. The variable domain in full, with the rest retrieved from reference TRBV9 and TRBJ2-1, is DSGVTQTPKHLITATGQRVTLRCSPRSGDLSVYWYQQSLDQGLQFLIQYYNGEERAKGNILERFSAQQFPDLHSELNLSSLELGDSALYFCASSVSGRVNEQFFGPGTRLTVL.

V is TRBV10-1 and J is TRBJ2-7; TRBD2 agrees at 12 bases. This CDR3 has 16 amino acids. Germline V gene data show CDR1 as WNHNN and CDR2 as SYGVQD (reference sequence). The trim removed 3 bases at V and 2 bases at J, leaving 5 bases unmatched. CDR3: CASSDPSSGRAYEQYF. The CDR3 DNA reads TGCGCCAGCAGTGACCCCTCTAGCGGGAGGGCCTACGAGCAGTACTTC.

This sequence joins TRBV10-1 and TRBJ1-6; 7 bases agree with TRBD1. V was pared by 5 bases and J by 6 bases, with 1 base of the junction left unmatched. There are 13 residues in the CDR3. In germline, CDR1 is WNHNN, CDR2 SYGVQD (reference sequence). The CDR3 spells CASSTGVNSPLHF. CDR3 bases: TGCGCCAGCAGTACAGGGGTTAATTCACCCCTCCACTTT.

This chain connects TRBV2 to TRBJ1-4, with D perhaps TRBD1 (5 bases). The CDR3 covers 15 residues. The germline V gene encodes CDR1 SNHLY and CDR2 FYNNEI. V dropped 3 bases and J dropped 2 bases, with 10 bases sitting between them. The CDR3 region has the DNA TGTGCCAGCAGTGAGACGACAGTTACTAATGAAAAACTGTTTTTT. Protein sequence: CASSETTVTNEKLFF.

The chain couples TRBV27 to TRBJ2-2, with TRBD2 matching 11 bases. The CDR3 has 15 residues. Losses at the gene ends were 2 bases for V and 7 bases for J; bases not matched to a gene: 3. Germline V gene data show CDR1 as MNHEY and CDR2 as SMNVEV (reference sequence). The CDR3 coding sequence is TGTGCCAGCAGTTTAGAGACTAGCGGGATCGGGGAGCTGTTTTTT. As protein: CASSLETSGIGELFF.

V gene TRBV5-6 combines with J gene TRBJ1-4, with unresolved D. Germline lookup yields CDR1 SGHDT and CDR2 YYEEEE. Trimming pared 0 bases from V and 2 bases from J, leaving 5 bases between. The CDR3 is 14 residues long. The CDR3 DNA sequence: TGTGCCAGCAGCTTGGGCCGGACTAATGAAAAACTGTTTTTT. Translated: CASSLGRTNEKLFF.

CDR3 nucleotides: TGTGCCAGCAGCAAGCGAGAGGGGACAGGGATGGCAGATACGCAGTATTTT. Its protein product is CASSKREGTGMADTQYF. The V call is TRBV7-8, the J call TRBJ2-3; 9 bases are a match to TRBD1. Germline lookup yields CDR1 SGHVS and CDR2 FQNEAQ. This CDR3 comprises 17 residues. The V gene end was trimmed by 5 bases and the J gene end by 4 bases; junction bases not matched to a gene: 13.

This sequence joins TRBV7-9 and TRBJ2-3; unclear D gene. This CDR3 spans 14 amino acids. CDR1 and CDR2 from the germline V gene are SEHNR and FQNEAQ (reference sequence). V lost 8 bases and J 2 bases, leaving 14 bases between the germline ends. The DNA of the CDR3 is TGTGCCAGCGACTCCTGGAGCACCACAGATACGCAGTATTTT. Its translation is CASDSWSTTDTQYF. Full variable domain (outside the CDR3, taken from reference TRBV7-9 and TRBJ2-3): DTGVSQNPRHKITKRGQNVTFRCDPISEHNRLYWYRQTLGQGPEFLTYFQNEAQLEKSRLLSDRFSAERPKGSFSTLEIQRTEQGDSAMYLCASDSWSTTDTQYFGPGTRLTVL.

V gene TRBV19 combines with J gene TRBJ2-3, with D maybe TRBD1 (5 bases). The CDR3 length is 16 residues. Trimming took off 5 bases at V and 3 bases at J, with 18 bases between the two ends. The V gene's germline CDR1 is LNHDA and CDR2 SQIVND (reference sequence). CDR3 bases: TGTGCCAGTAGTCCAGTAGACAGCCTTGGGACAGATACGCAGTATTTT. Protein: CASSPVDSLGTDTQYF.

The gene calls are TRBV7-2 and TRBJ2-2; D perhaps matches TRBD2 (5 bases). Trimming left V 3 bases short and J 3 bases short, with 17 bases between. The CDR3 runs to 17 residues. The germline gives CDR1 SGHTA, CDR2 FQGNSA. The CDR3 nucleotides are TGTGCCAGCAGCTTTAGTTTTGTTTTGCGGGACACCGGGGAGCTGTTTTTT. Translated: CASSFSFVLRDTGELFF.

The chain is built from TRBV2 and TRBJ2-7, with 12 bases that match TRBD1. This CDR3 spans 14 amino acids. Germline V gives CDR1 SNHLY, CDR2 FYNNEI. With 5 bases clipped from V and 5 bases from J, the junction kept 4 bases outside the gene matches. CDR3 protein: CASSTGDRGHEQYF. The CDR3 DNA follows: TGTGCCAGCAGTACTGGGGACAGGGGGCACGAGCAGTACTTC.

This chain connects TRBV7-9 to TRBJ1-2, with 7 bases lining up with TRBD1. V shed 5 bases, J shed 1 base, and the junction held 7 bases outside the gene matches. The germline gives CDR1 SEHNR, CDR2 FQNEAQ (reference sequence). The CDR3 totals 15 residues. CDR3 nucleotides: TGTGCCAGCAGCCCCCGGGACAGTCTTAACTATGGCTACACCTTC. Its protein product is CASSPRDSLNYGYTF.